This T cell receptor beta chain was retrieved from a study of OX40 agonist ivuxolimab in advanced cancers. Data came from immunoSEQ multiplex PCR; TCRdb stores just in-frame clones and leaves some out. The sample records approximately 20,000 clones, approximately 73% being singletons. The sample consisted of CD4+ or CD8+ T cells sorted from blood, taken in a trial of the OX40 agonist ivuxolimab. This clonotype was obtained from an adult with an advanced solid tumor such as melanoma, head and neck, liver or kidney cancer.

The CDR3 DNA reads as TGTGCCAGCAGTTTCCTGGACAGCCGGGCGGAGACCCAGTACTTC. Amino acid sequence: CASSFLDSRAETQYF. J is TRBJ2-5 and V is TRBV6-5; tentative D call: TRBD1 (6 bases). Germline values: CDR1 MNHEY, CDR2 SVGAGI. The CDR3 spans 15 residues. V shed 4 bases and J shed 5 bases, with 17 bases lying between them.